The T cell receptor beta chain under discussion was sequenced for a study of blood T cell repertoires in COVID-19. As for the study in general: Collection of acute and convalescent COVID-19 samples took place in the United States, Italy and Spain. T cells, B-cell-depleted T cells, or PBMCs provided the cDNA or gDNA that served as material.

As handled by the study authors: Estimates of nucleated cell counts were drawn from the amplification of reference gene primers. The data were produced by immunoSEQ multiplex PCR, yet TCRdb's version contains in-frame clones alone and is incomplete. From that table come the V and J calls and clone size; the DNA was used to work out D and trimming. The profile shows 110,000 or so clones, 70% to 90% of them singletons. The V segment lost 7 bases and the J segment 5 bases; nucleotides outside the gene matches: 6. This CDR3 has 14 amino acids. Per germline, CDR1 LNHDA and CDR2 SQIVND (reference sequence).

This clonotype originated in a middle-aged man with acute or convalescent COVID-19. The sequencing sample was made of peripheral blood. The V gene is TRBV19, the J gene TRBJ1-5, with 9 nucleotides matching TRBD1. The CDR3 reads CASTFGTGYQPQHF. CDR3 DNA: TGTGCCAGTACCTTCGGGACAGGGTATCAGCCCCAGCATTTT.